Listed here are 6 T cell receptor beta chains from one sample, sequenced in a study of CD8+CD57+ T cells in acquired aplastic anemia. It was patients with CD8+CD57+ cell expansion by flow cytometry who were chosen for sequencing. It was genomic DNA that served as the template for profiling TCR beta VDJ and CDR3. TCRdb fed the reads into MiXCR, producing one record per CDR3 protein. In the table there are 150,000 to 200,000 distinct CDR3 sequences, roughly 50% of which are singletons. The sequenced material came from sorted CD4+, CD8+, or CD8+CD57+ T cells (not recorded which) from PBMCs. All receptors come from a human donor with aplastic anemia.

The sample holds one count of this clonotype. This chain uses TRBV25-1 with TRBJ1-2, with TRBD1 as a possible D gene (6 bases). The CDR3 contains 16 residues. Trimming removed 4 bases from V and 7 bases from J, with 22 bases in between. Germline V gene sequence: CDR1 MGHDK, CDR2 SYGVNS. The CDR3 region has the DNA TGTGCCAGCAGTGGCCCCGCCGGGACAAGGTACAGTGGCTACACCTTC. Its protein is CASSGPAGTRYSGYTF.

The rearrangement links TRBV24-1 to TRBJ2-2; no definite D call. This CDR3 comprises 13 residues. V was trimmed by 7 bases and J by 3 bases, leaving 8 bases between them. Germline values: CDR1 KGHDR, CDR2 SFDVKD. As DNA, the CDR3 is TGTGCCACCAGGAGTGGGGACACCGGGGAGCTGTTTTTT. As protein: CATRSGDTGELFF.

The V call is TRBV10-3, the J call TRBJ2-1; D may match TRBD1 or TRBD2 (5 bases each). The CDR3 is 13 amino acids. The germline V gene encodes CDR1 ENHRY and CDR2 SYGVKD. Trimming left V 11 bases short and J 6 bases short, with 17 bases between. The CDR3 protein is CALLGDGRNEQFF. The CDR3 bases are TGTGCCCTGCTGGGGGACGGCCGCAATGAGCAGTTCTTC.

The rearrangement uses TRBV19 and TRBJ2-1; D not resolved. V was trimmed by 3 bases and J by 9 bases, leaving 6 bases between them. Germline V gives CDR1 LNHDA, CDR2 SQIVND (reference sequence). This CDR3 comprises 11 residues. The CDR3 coding sequence is TGTGCCAGTAGTATCAGTAGTGAGCAGTTCTTC. Its protein product is CASSISSEQFF.

The chain employs TRBV24-1 and TRBJ2-1, with 10 bases aligning to TRBD2. In germline, CDR1 is KGHDR, CDR2 SFDVKD. V dropped 7 bases and J dropped 0; count of bases not matched to a gene: 2. The CDR3 spans 15 residues. The CDR3, as DNA: TGTGCCACCAGCCCTAGCGGGAGCTCCTACAATGAGCAGTTCTTC. Translated, it gives CATSPSGSSYNEQFF.

The DNA for the CDR3 is TGTGCCAGCAGTTCGGGACAGACAAACACTGAAGCTTTCTTT. Translating it yields CASSSGQTNTEAFF. The V call is TRBV12-3 or TRBV12-4, the J call TRBJ1-1, with 7 positions matching TRBD1. The CDR3 is made up of 14 amino acids. V shed 4 bases, J shed 2 bases, and the junction held 4 bases outside the gene matches.